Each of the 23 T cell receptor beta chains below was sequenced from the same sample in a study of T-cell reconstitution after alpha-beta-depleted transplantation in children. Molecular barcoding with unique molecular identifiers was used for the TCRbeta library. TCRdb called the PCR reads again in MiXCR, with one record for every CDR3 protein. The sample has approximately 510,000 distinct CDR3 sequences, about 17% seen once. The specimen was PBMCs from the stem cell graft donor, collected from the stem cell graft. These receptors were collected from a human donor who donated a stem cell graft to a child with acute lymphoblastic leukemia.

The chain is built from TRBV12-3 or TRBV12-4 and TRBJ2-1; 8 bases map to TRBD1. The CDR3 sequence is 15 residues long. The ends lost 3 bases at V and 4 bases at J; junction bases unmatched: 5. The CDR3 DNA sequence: TGTGCCAGCAGTTTTGCCCAGGGGGCTTACAATGAGCAGTTCTTC. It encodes CASSFAQGAYNEQFF.

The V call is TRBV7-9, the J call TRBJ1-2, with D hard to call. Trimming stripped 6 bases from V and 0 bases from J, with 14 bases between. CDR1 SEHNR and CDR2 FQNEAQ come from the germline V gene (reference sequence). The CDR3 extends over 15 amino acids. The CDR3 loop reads CASSLASRANYGYTF. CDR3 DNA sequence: TGTGCCAGCAGTCTTGCTTCGAGGGCTAACTATGGCTACACCTTC.

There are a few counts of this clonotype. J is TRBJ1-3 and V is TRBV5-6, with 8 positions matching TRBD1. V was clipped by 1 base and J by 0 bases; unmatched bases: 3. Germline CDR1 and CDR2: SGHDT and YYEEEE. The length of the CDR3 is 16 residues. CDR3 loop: CASSLWTGFSGNTIYF. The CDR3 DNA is TGTGCCAGCAGCTTGTGGACAGGGTTCTCTGGAAACACCATATATTTT.

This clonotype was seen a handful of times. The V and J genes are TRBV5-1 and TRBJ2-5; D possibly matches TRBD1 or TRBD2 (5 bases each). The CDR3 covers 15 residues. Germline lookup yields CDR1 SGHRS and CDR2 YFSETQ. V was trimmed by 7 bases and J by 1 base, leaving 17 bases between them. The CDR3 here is CASSLGTGPQETQYF. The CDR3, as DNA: TGCGCCAGCTCCCTTGGAACGGGACCCCAAGAGACCCAGTACTTC.

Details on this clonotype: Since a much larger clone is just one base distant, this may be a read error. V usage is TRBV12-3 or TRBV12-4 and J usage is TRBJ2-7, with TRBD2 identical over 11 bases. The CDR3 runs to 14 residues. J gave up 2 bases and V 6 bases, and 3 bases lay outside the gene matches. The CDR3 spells CASSFSGRAYEQYF. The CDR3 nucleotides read TGTGCCAGCAGCTTTAGCGGGAGGGCCTACGAGCAGTACTTC.

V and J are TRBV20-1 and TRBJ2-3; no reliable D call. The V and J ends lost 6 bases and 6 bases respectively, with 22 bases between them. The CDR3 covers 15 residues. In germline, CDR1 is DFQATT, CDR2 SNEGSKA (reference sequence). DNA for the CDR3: TGCAGTGCGCCACCACCGTTCTCGCCGAGGGATACGCAGTATTTT. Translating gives CSAPPPFSPRDTQYF.

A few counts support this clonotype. CDR3 loop: CASHHPGTSGRGEQFF. The CDR3 DNA is TGCGCCAGCCACCACCCCGGGACTAGCGGGAGAGGTGAGCAGTTCTTC. V is TRBV5-1 and J is TRBJ2-1; TRBD2 agrees at 14 bases. Germline V gives CDR1 SGHRS, CDR2 YFSETQ. The CDR3 is made up of 16 amino acids. The V and J ends lost 7 bases and 9 bases, in that order; junction bases with no gene match: 12. Using reference TRBV5-1 and TRBJ2-1 for the parts outside the CDR3, the full variable domain is KAGVTQTPRYLIKTRGQQVTLSCSPISGHRSVSWYQQTPGQGLQFLFEYFSETQRNKGNFPGRFSGRQFSNSRSEMNVSTLELGDSALYLCASHHPGTSGRGEQFFGPGTRLTVL.

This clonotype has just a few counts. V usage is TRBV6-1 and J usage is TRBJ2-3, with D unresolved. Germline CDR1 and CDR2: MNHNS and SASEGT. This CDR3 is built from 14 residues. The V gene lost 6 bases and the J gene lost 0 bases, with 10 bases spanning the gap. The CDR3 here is CASRLSPSTDTQYF. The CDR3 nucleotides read TGTGCCAGCAGGCTCAGCCCTAGCACAGATACGCAGTATTTT.

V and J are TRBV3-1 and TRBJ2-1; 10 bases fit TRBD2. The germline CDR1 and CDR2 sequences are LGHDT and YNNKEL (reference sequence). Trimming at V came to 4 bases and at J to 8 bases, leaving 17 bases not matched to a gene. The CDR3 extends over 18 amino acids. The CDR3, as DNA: TGTGCCAGCAGCCCCCGAACAGCGGGAGGGAGGTTAGCGCATGAGCAGTTCTTC. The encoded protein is CASSPRTAGGRLAHEQFF.

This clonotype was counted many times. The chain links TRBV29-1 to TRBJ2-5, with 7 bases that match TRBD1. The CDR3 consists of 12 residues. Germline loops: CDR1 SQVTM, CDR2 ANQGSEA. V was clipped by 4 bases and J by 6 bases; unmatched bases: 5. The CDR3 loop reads CSVGGGGKTQYF. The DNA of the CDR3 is TGCAGCGTTGGAGGGGGCGGAAAGACCCAGTACTTC.

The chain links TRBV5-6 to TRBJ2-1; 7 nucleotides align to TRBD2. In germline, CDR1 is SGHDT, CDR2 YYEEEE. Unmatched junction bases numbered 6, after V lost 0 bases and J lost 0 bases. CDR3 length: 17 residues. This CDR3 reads CASSLAGLDRSYNEQFF. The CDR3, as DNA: TGTGCCAGCAGCTTGGCCGGACTAGACCGCTCCTACAATGAGCAGTTCTTC.

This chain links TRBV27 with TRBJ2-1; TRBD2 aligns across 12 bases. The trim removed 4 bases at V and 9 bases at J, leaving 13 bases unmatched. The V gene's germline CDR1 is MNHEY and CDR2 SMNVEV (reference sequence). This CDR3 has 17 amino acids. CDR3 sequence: CASSSPGLAGSGGEQFF. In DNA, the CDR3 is TGTGCCAGCAGTTCCCCAGGACTAGCGGGATCTGGCGGTGAGCAGTTCTTC.

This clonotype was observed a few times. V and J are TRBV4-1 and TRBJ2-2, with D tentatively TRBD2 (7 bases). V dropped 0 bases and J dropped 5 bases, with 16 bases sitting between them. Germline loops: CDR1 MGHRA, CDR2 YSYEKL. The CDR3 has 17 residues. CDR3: CASSQDAGAHDTGELFF. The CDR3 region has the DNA TGCGCCAGCAGCCAAGATGCGGGGGCGCATGATACCGGGGAGCTGTTTTTT.

The CDR3 DNA is TGTGCCAGTAATAGCGGAGGCTCCTACAATGAGCAGTTCTTC. It is translated as CASNSGGSYNEQFF. The rearrangement uses TRBV19 and TRBJ2-1, with D perhaps matching TRBD2 (6 bases). Germline CDR1 and CDR2: LNHDA and SQIVND (reference sequence). Trimming left V 7 bases short and J 0 bases short, with 10 bases between. The CDR3 length is 14 residues.

The CDR3 region is CASSWVAGAQETQFF. In nucleotides, the CDR3 is TGTGCCAGCAGCTGGGTAGCGGGGGCCCAAGAGACCCAGTTCTTC. This chain connects TRBV7-9 to TRBJ2-1; 9 nucleotides match TRBD2. Germline V gene sequence: CDR1 SEHNR, CDR2 FQNEAQ (reference sequence). The CDR3 has 15 amino acids. J was trimmed by 13 bases and V by 4 bases; bases with no gene match: 14.

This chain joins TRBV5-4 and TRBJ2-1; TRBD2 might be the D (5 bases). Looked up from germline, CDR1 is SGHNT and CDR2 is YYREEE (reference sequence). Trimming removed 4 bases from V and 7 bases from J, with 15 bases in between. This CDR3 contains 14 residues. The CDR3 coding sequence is TGTGCCAGCAGCCCGCTTGGAGGCGGAAATGAGCAGTTCTTC. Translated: CASSPLGGGNEQFF.

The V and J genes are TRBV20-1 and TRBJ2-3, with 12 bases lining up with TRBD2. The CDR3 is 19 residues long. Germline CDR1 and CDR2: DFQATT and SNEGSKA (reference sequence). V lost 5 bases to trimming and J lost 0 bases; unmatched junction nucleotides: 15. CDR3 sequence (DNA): TGCAGTGCTCCTCCCACTAGCGGGAGGACAACCACTAGCACAGATACGCAGTATTTT. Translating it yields CSAPPTSGRTTTSTDTQYF.

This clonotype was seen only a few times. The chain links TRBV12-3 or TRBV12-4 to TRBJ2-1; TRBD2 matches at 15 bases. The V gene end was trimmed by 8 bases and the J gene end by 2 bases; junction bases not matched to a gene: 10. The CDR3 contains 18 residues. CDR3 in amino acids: CASLRTSGRAGTYNEQFF. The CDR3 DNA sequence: TGTGCCAGCCTGAGGACTAGCGGGAGGGCCGGGACCTACAATGAGCAGTTCTTC.

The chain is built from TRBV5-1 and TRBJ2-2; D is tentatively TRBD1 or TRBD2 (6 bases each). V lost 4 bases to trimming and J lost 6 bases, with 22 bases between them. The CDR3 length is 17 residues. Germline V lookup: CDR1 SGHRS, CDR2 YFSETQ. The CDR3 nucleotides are TGCGCCAGCAGCCATGACGGGGGCAGCCCTACTCCCGGGGAGCTGTTTTTT. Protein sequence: CASSHDGGSPTPGELFF.

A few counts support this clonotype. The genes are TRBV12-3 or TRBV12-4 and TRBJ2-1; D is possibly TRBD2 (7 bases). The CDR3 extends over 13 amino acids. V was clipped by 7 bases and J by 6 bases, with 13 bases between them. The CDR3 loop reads CASTPGGLNEQFF. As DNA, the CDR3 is TGTGCCAGCACGCCCGGGGGGCTCAATGAGCAGTTCTTC.

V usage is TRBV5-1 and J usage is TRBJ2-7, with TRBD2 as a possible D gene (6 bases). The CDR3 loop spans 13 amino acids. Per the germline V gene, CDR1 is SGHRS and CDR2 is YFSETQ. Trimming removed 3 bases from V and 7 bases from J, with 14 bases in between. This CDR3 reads CASSSGLNWEQYF. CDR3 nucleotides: TGCGCCAGCAGCTCGGGACTGAATTGGGAGCAGTACTTC.

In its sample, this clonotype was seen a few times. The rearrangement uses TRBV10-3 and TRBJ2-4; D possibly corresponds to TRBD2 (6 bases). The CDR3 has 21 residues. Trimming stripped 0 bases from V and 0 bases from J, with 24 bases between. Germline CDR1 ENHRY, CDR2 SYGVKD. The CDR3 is CAISESGVSGTSNLAKNIQYF. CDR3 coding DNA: TGTGCCATCAGTGAGTCGGGCGTATCCGGGACTTCAAACTTAGCCAAAAACATTCAGTACTTC.

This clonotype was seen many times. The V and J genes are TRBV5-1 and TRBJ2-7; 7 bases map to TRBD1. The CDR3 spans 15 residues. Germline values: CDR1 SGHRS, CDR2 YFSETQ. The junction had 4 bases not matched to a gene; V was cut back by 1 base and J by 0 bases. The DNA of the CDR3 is TGCGCCAGCAGCTTGATGGACAGGCCCTCCTACGAGCAGTACTTC. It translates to CASSLMDRPSYEQYF.